The clone carrying this TCR beta chain is medium-sized within its sample. This sample is part of a study of immune characterization of retroperitoneal liposarcoma. The V gene's germline CDR1 is SGHTA and CDR2 FQGNSA. The CDR3 covers 14 residues. TCRdb recomputed calls from the PCR reads with MiXCR, one row per CDR3 protein. The sample contains some 11,000 distinct CDR3 sequences, under 35% of which appear only once. The V and J genes are TRBV7-2 and TRBJ2-1; 9 nucleotides line up with TRBD2. Gene TRBJ2-7 matches the end of the DNA better, so the J call may be wrong. Sequencing was done on a sample of tumor tissue. The clonotype was recovered from a male donor with retroperitoneal liposarcoma. CDR3 residues: CASSRGGALWEQYF. CDR3 DNA: TGTGCCAGCAGCCGCGGGGGGGCCCTCTGGGAGCAGTACTTC.